Below are 15 T cell receptor beta chains sequenced from a single sample in a study of blood T cell repertoires in COVID-19. Generated by immunoSEQ multiplex PCR, the TCRdb table keeps only in-frame clones and is missing some. The sample carries approximately 230,000 clones, around 80% recorded once. The source material was peripheral blood. The receptors derive from a woman aged 40 to 55 with active or convalescent COVID-19.

This clone was recorded many times. The rearrangement joins TRBV5-1 to TRBJ2-6, with D unresolved. V lost 7 bases to trimming and J lost 4 bases, with 15 bases between them. CDR1 is SGHRS and CDR2 is YFSETQ in the germline V gene. The CDR3 totals 15 residues. For the CDR3, the DNA is TGCGCCAGCCTCCTAGACGGGTCGGGGGCCAACGTCCTGACTTTC. Amino acids: CASLLDGSGANVLTF.

V is TRBV6-1 and J is TRBJ1-6; 7 bases line up with TRBD1. CDR3 length: 12 amino acids. Trimming took 3 bases from V and 13 from J; bases not matched to a gene: 3. In germline, CDR1 is MNHNS, CDR2 SASEGT. CDR3: CASSDRQGPLHF. The CDR3 DNA sequence: TGTGCCAGCAGTGATAGACAGGGCCCCCTCCACTTT.

This clone was counted a single time. This chain joins TRBV5-1 and TRBJ1-2, with TRBD1 matching 8 bases. Unmatched junction bases numbered 10, after V lost 4 bases and J lost 11 bases. The CDR3 runs to 13 residues. Germline V gene lookup returns CDR1 SGHRS and CDR2 YFSETQ. This CDR3 reads CASSPRTGKVYTF. The CDR3 nucleotides are TGCGCCAGCAGCCCCCGGACAGGGAAGGTTTACACCTTC.

This clone turned up a few times. The chain carries TRBV6-5 and TRBJ2-3; D may be TRBD1 (5 bases). The CDR3 has 15 residues. The V gene lost 5 bases and the J gene lost 0 bases, with 12 bases spanning the gap. Looked up from germline, CDR1 is MNHEY and CDR2 is SVGAGI. The CDR3 coding sequence is TGTGCCAGCAGTAACAGACAGAAAAGCACAGATACGCAGTATTTT. Translation: CASSNRQKSTDTQYF.

This clone showed up just a few times. This chain uses TRBV7-4 with TRBJ2-1; TRBD2 matches at 10 bases. The CDR3 has 15 amino acids. Germline V lookup: CDR1 SGHVT, CDR2 SQSDAQ. V lost 6 bases, J lost 7 bases, and 9 bases stayed unmatched. The CDR3, as DNA: TGTGCCAGCAGGTATAGCGGGGGGAAAAATAATGAGCAGTTCTTC. It specifies CASRYSGGKNNEQFF. Full variable domain (remainder filled in from reference TRBV7-4 and TRBJ2-1): GAGVSQSPRYKVAKRGRDVALRCDSISGHVTLYWYRQTLGQGSEVLTYSQSDAQRDKSGRPSGRFSAERPERSVSTLKIQRTEQGDSAVYLCASRYSGGKNNEQFFGPGTRLTVL.

This clone was recorded only once. The chain joins TRBV29-1 to TRBJ2-4, with a weak D call TRBD2 (6 bases). The CDR3 runs 14 residues. V gave up 5 bases and J gave up 4 bases, with 15 bases separating them. In germline, CDR1 is SQVTM, CDR2 ANQGSEA. CDR3 DNA: TGCAGCGTTTCGCGGGCGGGGCAAAAAAACATTCAGTACTTC. Its translation: CSVSRAGQKNIQYF.

V and J are TRBV5-1 and TRBJ2-3; 10 nucleotides match TRBD2. The CDR3 runs 16 residues. CDR1 is SGHRS and CDR2 is YFSETQ in the germline V gene. Trimming removed 4 bases from V and 1 base from J; junction bases left unmatched: 6. CDR3 nucleotides: TGCGCCAGCAGCAGTAATAGCGGGGGGCGCACAGATACGCAGTATTTT. Translation: CASSSNSGGRTDTQYF.

The gene calls are TRBV3-1 (or the pseudogene TRBV3-2) and TRBJ1-4, with D perhaps matching TRBD1 (5 bases). The CDR3 has 14 residues. CDR1 is LGHDT and CDR2 is YNNKEL in the germline V gene (reference sequence). Trimming removed 0 bases from V and 10 bases from J, with 12 bases in between. The DNA of the CDR3 is TGTGCCAGCAGCCAAGAAGGGACCGGGGGAAAACTGTTTTTT. This gives the protein CASSQEGTGGKLFF.

This clone was seen a single time. The chain joins TRBV4-1 to TRBJ1-2, with D possibly matching TRBD1 (6 bases). The CDR3 totals 18 residues. The germline V and J ends were trimmed by 1 base and 4 bases, with 22 bases remaining between them. CDR1 MGHRA and CDR2 YSYEKL come from the germline V gene. CDR3 sequence reads: CASSQAVDTGHGTYGYTF. CDR3 sequence (DNA): TGCGCCAGCAGCCAAGCGGTGGACACGGGACATGGGACCTATGGCTACACCTTC.

V gene TRBV5-6 combines with J gene TRBJ1-1; TRBD1 agrees at 7 bases. The CDR3 has 15 residues. The V gene end was trimmed by 2 bases and the J gene end by 10 bases; junction bases not matched to a gene: 14. Germline V gene lookup returns CDR1 SGHDT and CDR2 YYEEEE. DNA for the CDR3: TGTGCCAGCAGCTTCCGACAGGGTATAGAGGCACTAGCTTTCTTT. This encodes CASSFRQGIEALAFF.

A remark on this clone: Different DNA sequences within this sample yield the same CDR3. The J gene is TRBJ2-7, the V gene TRBV25-1; 7 positions match TRBD2. The germline V gene encodes CDR1 MGHDK and CDR2 SYGVNS. The CDR3 length is 13 residues. V was pared by 6 bases and J by 0 bases, with 2 bases of the junction left unmatched. The CDR3: CASRSGGSYEQYF. In DNA form, the CDR3 reads TGTGCCAGCAGATCGGGGGGCTCCTACGAGCAGTACTTC.

This chain uses TRBV4-2 with TRBJ2-2; D is possibly TRBD1 (6 bases). Germline loops: CDR1 LGHNA, CDR2 YNFKEQ. With 0 bases removed from V and 4 bases from J, the gap between germline ends came to 18 bases. There are 18 residues in the CDR3. CDR3 nucleotides: TGTGCCAGCAGCCAAGACTTAGTCAGGGGACGTAGCACCGGGGAGCTGTTTTTT. Its protein product is CASSQDLVRGRSTGELFF.

This rearrangement joins TRBV2 to TRBJ1-6, with D possibly TRBD1 on 6 matching bases. CDR1 is SNHLY, CDR2 FYNNEI, per germline. The CDR3 totals 16 residues. V dropped 3 bases and J dropped 3 bases, with 12 bases sitting between them. The CDR3 region has the DNA TGTGCCAGCAGTGACCAGGGGACCCTCTATAATTCACCCCTCCACTTT. Translation: CASSDQGTLYNSPLHF. The full variable domain, in which reference TRBV2 and TRBJ1-6 provide the parts outside the CDR3, is EPEVTQTPSHQVTQMGQEVILRCVPISNHLYFYWYRQILGQKVEFLVSFYNNEISEKSEIFDDQFSVERPDGSNFTLKIRSTKLEDSAMYFCASSDQGTLYNSPLHFGNGTRLTVT.

This rearrangement joins TRBV6-6 to TRBJ2-7, with a weak D call TRBD2 (6 bases). CDR1 is MNHNY and CDR2 is SVGAGI in the germline V gene (reference sequence). The V end was cut by 6 bases, the J end by 0 bases, with 12 bases between. This CDR3 spans 14 amino acids. CDR3 coding DNA: TGTGCCAGCAGACCCACTAGCTTCTCCTACGAGCAGTACGTC. This translates into CASRPTSFSYEQYV.

The CDR3 nucleotides are TGTGCCAGCAGTTCCCTCGGCAGGACTCAAGAGACCCAGTACTTC. Protein sequence: CASSSLGRTQETQYF. The chain links TRBV28 to TRBJ2-5; D perhaps matches TRBD2 (5 bases). The V gene lost 4 bases and the J gene lost 2 bases, with 14 bases spanning the gap. The CDR3 has 15 residues. CDR1 is MDHEN and CDR2 is SYDVKM in the germline V gene.